Shown below are 15 T cell receptor beta chains from a single sample sequenced in a study of shared clonotypes between healthy human individuals. The protocol was immunoSEQ multiplex PCR, while the TCRdb copy is restricted to in-frame clones and leaves out a portion. The sample consists of almost 750,000 clones, around 70% of them appearing once. Material: memory CD4+ T cells sorted from blood. Subset given: CD45RA-negative fraction. The receptors here all came from a woman in her twenties or thirties in good health.

The CDR3: CASSVTGGSTEAFF. Here the CDR3 DNA reads TGTGCCAGCAGCGTAACTGGGGGGAGTACTGAAGCTTTCTTT. The rearrangement joins TRBV9 to TRBJ1-1; the D gene is possibly TRBD1 (5 bases). The CDR3 extends over 14 amino acids. V was clipped by 1 base and J by 5 bases, with 12 bases between them. CDR1 is SGDLS and CDR2 is YYNGEE in the germline V gene.

The chain carries TRBV9 and TRBJ2-5; no clear D. The CDR3 totals 16 residues. Germline V lookup: CDR1 SGDLS, CDR2 YYNGEE. Trimming removed 0 bases at V and 5 bases at J, with 17 bases between. The CDR3 is CASSVAPHVSRETQYF. The DNA of the CDR3 is TGTGCCAGCAGCGTAGCCCCTCACGTCAGTCGGGAGACCCAGTACTTC. Based on the CDR3 plus reference TRBV9 and TRBJ2-5, the full variable domain is DSGVTQTPKHLITATGQRVTLRCSPRSGDLSVYWYQQSLDQGLQFLIQYYNGEERAKGNILERFSAQQFPDLHSELNLSSLELGDSALYFCASSVAPHVSRETQYFGPGTRLLVL.

V gene TRBV27 combines with J gene TRBJ1-6, with no clear D. Germline V gene lookup returns CDR1 MNHEY and CDR2 SMNVEV (reference sequence). The CDR3 spans 13 residues. Between the trimmed V and J ends, which lost 0 bases and 8 bases, there was a span of 5 bases. The CDR3 DNA reads as TGTGCCAGCAGTTTATCAAGTTATTCACCCCTCCACTTT. Translation gives CASSLSSYSPLHF.

CDR3 nucleotides: TGTGCCAGCAGTACCGGGACGGGAGATGAAAAACTGTTTTTT. It encodes CASSTGTGDEKLFF. The chain joins TRBV7-9 to TRBJ1-4, with D possibly matching TRBD1 (5 bases). The CDR3 is made up of 14 amino acids. CDR1 is SEHNR and CDR2 is FQNEAQ in the germline V gene (reference sequence). V lost 6 bases and J lost 6, with 14 bases in between.

There are a few counts of this clone. The V and J genes are TRBV19 and TRBJ2-1; TRBD2 matches 9 bases. V shed 7 bases, J shed 3 bases, and the junction held 7 bases outside the gene matches. The CDR3 spans 15 residues. Per germline, CDR1 LNHDA and CDR2 SQIVND (reference sequence). Here the CDR3 DNA reads TGTGCCAGTACCACCCTTAGCGGGAGCTACAATGAGCAGTTCTTC. Residues: CASTTLSGSYNEQFF. The variable domain in full, with the rest retrieved from reference TRBV19 and TRBJ2-1, is DGGITQSPKYLFRKEGQNVTLSCEQNLNHDAMYWYRQDPGQGLRLIYYSQIVNDFQKGDIAEGYSVSREKKESFPLTVTSAQKNPTAFYLCASTTLSGSYNEQFFGPGTRLTVL.

J is TRBJ2-1 and V is TRBV18, with TRBD2 matching over 14 bases. Germline V lookup: CDR1 KGHSH, CDR2 LQKENI. The CDR3 length is 19 residues. V lost 0 bases and J lost 2; bases outside the gene matches: 6. CDR3 in DNA: TGTGCCAGCTCACCACCGGGACTAGCGGGAGTAGGGACCTACAATGAGCAGTTCTTC. It specifies CASSPPGLAGVGTYNEQFF.

This chain connects TRBV5-1 to TRBJ2-1; D unresolved. This CDR3 has 14 amino acids. The ends were cut back, 3 bases at V and 6 bases at J, with 13 bases in the middle. Germline V gene lookup returns CDR1 SGHRS and CDR2 YFSETQ. CDR3 residues: CASSSLIGPNEQFF. CDR3 coding DNA: TGCGCCAGCAGCTCGCTGATCGGCCCCAATGAGCAGTTCTTC.

The chain employs TRBV11-3 and TRBJ2-5, with TRBD2 identical over 8 bases. J lost 4 bases, V lost 0 bases, and 4 bases had no gene match. Germline values: CDR1 SGHNT, CDR2 YENEEA. The CDR3 contains 15 residues. Here the CDR3 DNA reads TGTGCCAGCAGCTTAGAAGCGGGAGAGGGAGAGACCCAGTACTTC. Residues: CASSLEAGEGETQYF.

The sample holds a few counts of this clone. CDR3 sequence: CASSDNRGGSRVYGYTF. CDR3 nucleotides: TGTGCCAGCAGCGATAACAGGGGAGGAAGTCGGGTCTATGGCTACACCTTC. This rearrangement joins TRBV2 to TRBJ1-2, with 7 bases aligning to TRBD1. Germline values: CDR1 SNHLY, CDR2 FYNNEI. The CDR3 is 17 residues long. V lost 6 bases, J lost 4 bases, and 17 bases stayed unmatched.

This chain joins TRBV29-1 and TRBJ1-3; D uncertain. Germline V CDR1 and CDR2: SQVTM, ANQGSEA. The CDR3 is 14 residues long. The germline V and J ends were trimmed by 4 bases and 0 bases, with 10 bases remaining between them. CDR3 residues: CSVAAGGSGNTIYF. The DNA for the CDR3 is TGCAGCGTTGCGGCAGGAGGCTCTGGAAACACCATATATTTT.

This sequence joins TRBV19 and TRBJ1-5; D not certain. The CDR3 consists of 13 residues. The germline gives CDR1 LNHDA, CDR2 SQIVND (reference sequence). The germline V and J ends were trimmed by 1 base and 7 bases, with 8 bases remaining between them. CDR3 protein: CASSIGSRQPQHF. In DNA, the CDR3 is TGTGCCAGTAGTATAGGCTCGAGGCAGCCCCAGCATTTT.

This sequence joins TRBV7-2 and TRBJ1-4; 9 bases are shared with TRBD1. With 5 bases clipped from V and 10 bases from J, the junction kept 8 bases outside the gene matches. Germline lookup yields CDR1 SGHTA and CDR2 FQGNSA. This CDR3 region has 14 residues. CDR3 nucleotides: TGTGCCAGCAGCACGGGACAGGGAGTTGGAAAACTGTTTTTT. Translating it yields CASSTGQGVGKLFF.

The chain couples TRBV5-8 to TRBJ2-2, with 10 bases fitting TRBD2. Germline V gene sequence: CDR1 SGHTS, CDR2 YDEGEE. V gave up 2 bases and J gave up 5 bases; unmatched junction bases: 15. The length of the CDR3 is 19 residues. The CDR3 protein is CASSFSDRAGGRQTGELFF. CDR3 bases: TGTGCCAGCAGCTTTTCTGACCGAGCGGGAGGGCGGCAGACCGGGGAGCTGTTTTTT.

This rearrangement joins TRBV10-3 to TRBJ2-7, with 8 bases matching TRBD1. Germline V gene lookup returns CDR1 ENHRY and CDR2 SYGVKD. V was clipped by 10 bases and J by 5 bases; unmatched bases: 10. The CDR3 runs to 13 residues. The CDR3, as DNA: TGTGCCACCCTTCGGACAGGGTGGGACGAGCAGTACTTC. This translates into CATLRTGWDEQYF.

This rearrangement joins TRBV7-8 to TRBJ2-7; the D is unclear. CDR1 and CDR2 from the germline V gene are SGHVS and FQNEAQ. Trimming pared 5 bases from V and 3 bases from J, leaving 14 bases between. The CDR3 has 14 residues. The CDR3 loop reads CASSPFQSSYEQYF. The CDR3 DNA sequence: TGTGCCAGCAGCCCCTTCCAATCCAGCTACGAGCAGTACTTC.